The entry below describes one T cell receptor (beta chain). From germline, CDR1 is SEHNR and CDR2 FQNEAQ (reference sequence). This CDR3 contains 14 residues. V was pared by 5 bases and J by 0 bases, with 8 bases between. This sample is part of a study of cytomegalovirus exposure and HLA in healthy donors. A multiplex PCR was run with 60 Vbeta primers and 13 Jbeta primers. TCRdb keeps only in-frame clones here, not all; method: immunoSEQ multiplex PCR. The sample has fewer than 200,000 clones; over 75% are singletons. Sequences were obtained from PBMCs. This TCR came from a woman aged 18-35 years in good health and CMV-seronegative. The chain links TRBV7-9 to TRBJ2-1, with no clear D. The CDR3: CASSIELSYNEQFF. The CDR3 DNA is TGTGCCAGCAGCATAGAACTCTCCTACAATGAGCAGTTCTTC.